Included here is one T cell receptor beta chain sequence, with context. This sample was taken from a study of blood T cell repertoires in COVID-19. Study in general: Whether acute or convalescent, the COVID-19 samples came from the United States, Italy and Spain. From T cells, B-cell-depleted T cells, or PBMCs came the material, which was cDNA or gDNA.

In the authors' workflow: From reference gene primer amplification, estimates of nucleated cell counts were derived. Measured with immunoSEQ multiplex PCR; TCRdb has only the in-frame clones, and not every one. The V and J calls and clone size were taken over from that table, and D and trimming were inferred from the DNA. The table includes around 200,000 clones, 84% detected once. Germline CDR1 and CDR2: MNHEY and SMNVEV (reference sequence). Trimming stripped 2 bases from V and 6 bases from J, with 13 bases between. The CDR3 spans 14 residues. The chain links TRBV27 to TRBJ1-2; D perhaps matches TRBD1 (5 bases). The sequenced sample consisted of peripheral blood. The sequence was collected from a human donor with acute or convalescent COVID-19. The donor label of this sample is uncertain. This CDR3 is CASSLEAGRNGYTF. Written as DNA, the CDR3 is TGTGCCAGCAGTTTAGAAGCGGGGCGCAATGGCTACACCTTC.